This paragraph covers one T cell receptor (beta chain) sequence. The data originate from a study of PD-1 blockade in mismatch repair-deficient tumors. Germline V gene sequence: CDR1 SGDLS, CDR2 YYNGEE. The CDR3 loop spans 14 amino acids. Trimming pared 3 bases from V and 1 base from J, leaving 10 bases between. Every patient had mismatch repair deficiency by PCR or immunohistochemistry. Profiling relied on immunoSEQ multiplex PCR, and the TCRdb table lists in-frame clones only, not all of them. The table lists about 79,000 clones, more than 80% of them singletons, with less than 6% in the top ten. This rearrangement joins TRBV9 to TRBJ1-1; weak D call: TRBD1 (5 bases). This specimen was peripheral blood, taken 44 weeks after starting pembrolizumab. This clonotype was sampled from an adult with mismatch repair-deficient cancer. The CDR3 DNA follows: TGTGCCAGCAGCGGGGGGACTGCGAACACTGAAGCTTTCTTT. It encodes CASSGGTANTEAFF.